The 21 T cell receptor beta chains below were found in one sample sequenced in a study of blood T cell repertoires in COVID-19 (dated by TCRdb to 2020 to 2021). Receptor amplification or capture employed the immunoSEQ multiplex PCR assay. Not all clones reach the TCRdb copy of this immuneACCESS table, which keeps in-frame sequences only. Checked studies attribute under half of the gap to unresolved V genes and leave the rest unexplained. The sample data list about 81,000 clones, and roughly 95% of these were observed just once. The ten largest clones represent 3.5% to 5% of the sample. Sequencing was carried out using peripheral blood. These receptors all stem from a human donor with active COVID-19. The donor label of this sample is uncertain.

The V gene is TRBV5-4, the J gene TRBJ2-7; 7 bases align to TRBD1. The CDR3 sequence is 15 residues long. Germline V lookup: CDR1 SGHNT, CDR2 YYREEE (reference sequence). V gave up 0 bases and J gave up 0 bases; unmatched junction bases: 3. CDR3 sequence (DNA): TGTGCCAGCAGCTTGGTCGGGGACAGCTCCTACGAGCAGTACTTC. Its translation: CASSLVGDSSYEQYF.

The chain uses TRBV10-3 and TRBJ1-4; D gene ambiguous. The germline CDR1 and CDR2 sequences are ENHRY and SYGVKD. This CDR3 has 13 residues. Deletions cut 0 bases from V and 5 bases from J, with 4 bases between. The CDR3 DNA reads TGTGCCATCAGTGAGTCCATCAATGAAAAACTGTTTTTT. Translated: CAISESINEKLFF.

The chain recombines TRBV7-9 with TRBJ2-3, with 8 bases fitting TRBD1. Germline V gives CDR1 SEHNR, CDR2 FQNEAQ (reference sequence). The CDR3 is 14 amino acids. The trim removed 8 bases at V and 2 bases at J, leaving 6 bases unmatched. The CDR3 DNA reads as TGTGCCAGCCTGCAGGGGGCGCCCACAGATACGCAGTATTTT. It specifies CASLQGAPTDTQYF.

The CDR3: CASSLSTTGEKLFF. For the CDR3, the DNA is TGCGCCAGCAGCTTGTCGACAACAGGAGAAAAACTGTTTTTT. This chain connects TRBV5-1 to TRBJ1-4; D might be TRBD1 (5 bases). The length of the CDR3 is 14 residues. Deletions cut 1 base from V and 8 bases from J, with 12 bases between. Germline loops: CDR1 SGHRS, CDR2 YFSETQ.

The DNA of the CDR3 is TGTGCCAGCAGCCATGAACAGGGGGCGGGTGAAAAACTGTTTTTT. It yields the protein CASSHEQGAGEKLFF. J is TRBJ1-4 and V is TRBV3-1 (or the pseudogene TRBV3-2), with 9 positions matching TRBD1. The J segment lost 7 bases and the V segment lost 3 bases, leaving 6 bases of the junction unmatched. The CDR3 extends over 15 amino acids. The germline CDR1 and CDR2 sequences are LGHDT and YNNKEL (reference sequence).

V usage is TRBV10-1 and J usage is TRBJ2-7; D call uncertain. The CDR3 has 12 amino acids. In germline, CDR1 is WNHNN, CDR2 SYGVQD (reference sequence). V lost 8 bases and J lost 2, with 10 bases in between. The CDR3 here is CASGLSPYEQYF. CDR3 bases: TGCGCCAGCGGGCTTAGTCCCTACGAGCAGTACTTC.

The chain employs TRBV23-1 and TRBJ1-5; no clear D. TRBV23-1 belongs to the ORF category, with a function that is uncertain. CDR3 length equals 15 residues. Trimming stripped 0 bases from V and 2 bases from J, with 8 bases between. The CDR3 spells CASSQSGLGNQPQHF. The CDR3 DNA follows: TGCGCCAGCAGTCAATCCGGTCTCGGCAATCAGCCCCAGCATTTT.

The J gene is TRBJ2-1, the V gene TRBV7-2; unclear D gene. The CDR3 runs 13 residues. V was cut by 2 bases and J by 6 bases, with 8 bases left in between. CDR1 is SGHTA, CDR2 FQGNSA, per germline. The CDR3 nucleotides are TGTGCCAGCAGCTTACCCCCTCTCAATGAGCAGTTCTTC. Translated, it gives CASSLPPLNEQFF.

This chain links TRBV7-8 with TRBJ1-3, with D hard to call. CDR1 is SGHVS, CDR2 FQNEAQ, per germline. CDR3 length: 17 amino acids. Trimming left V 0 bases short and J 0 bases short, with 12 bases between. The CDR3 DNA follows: TGTGCCAGCAGCTTAGCGGCTCGCGGCGCCTCTGGAAACACCATATATTTT. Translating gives CASSLAARGASGNTIYF.

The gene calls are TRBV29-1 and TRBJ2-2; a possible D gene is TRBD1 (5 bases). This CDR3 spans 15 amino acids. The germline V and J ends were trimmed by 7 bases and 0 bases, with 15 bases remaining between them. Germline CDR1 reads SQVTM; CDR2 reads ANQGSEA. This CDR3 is CSAGLGPANTGELFF. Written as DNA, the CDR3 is TGCAGCGCCGGTCTGGGGCCCGCGAACACCGGGGAGCTGTTTTTT.

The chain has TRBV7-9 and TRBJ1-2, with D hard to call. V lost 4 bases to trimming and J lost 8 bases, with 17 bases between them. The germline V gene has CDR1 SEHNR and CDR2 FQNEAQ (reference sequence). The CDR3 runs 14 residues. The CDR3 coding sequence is TGTGCCAGCAGCTGGTCGACTGATTTTATGGGCTACACCTTC. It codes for CASSWSTDFMGYTF. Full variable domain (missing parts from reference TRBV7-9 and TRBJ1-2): DTGVSQNPRHKITKRGQNVTFRCDPISEHNRLYWYRQTLGQGPEFLTYFQNEAQLEKSRLLSDRFSAERPKGSFSTLEIQRTEQGDSAMYLCASSWSTDFMGYTFGSGTRLTVV.

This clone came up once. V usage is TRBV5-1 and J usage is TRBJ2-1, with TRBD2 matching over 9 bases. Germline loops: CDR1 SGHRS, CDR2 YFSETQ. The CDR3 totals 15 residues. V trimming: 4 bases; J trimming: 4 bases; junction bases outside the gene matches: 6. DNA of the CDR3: TGCGCCAGCAGCAATAGCGGGGGCCCATACAATGAGCAGTTCTTC. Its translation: CASSNSGGPYNEQFF.

The CDR3 nucleotides are TGTGCCAGCAGAGGAAACAGGGGGCTGAACACTGAAGCTTTCTTT. Translation gives CASRGNRGLNTEAFF. This chain uses TRBV7-9 with TRBJ1-1; 9 bases align to TRBD1. J lost 0 bases, V lost 6 bases, and 5 bases had no gene match. Per the germline V gene, CDR1 is SEHNR and CDR2 is FQNEAQ (reference sequence). This CDR3 contains 15 residues.

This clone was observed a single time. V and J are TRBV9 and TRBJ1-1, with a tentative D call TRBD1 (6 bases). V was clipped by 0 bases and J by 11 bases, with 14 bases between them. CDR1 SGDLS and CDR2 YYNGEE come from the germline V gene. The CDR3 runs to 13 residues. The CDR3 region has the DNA TGTGCCAGCAGCGTAGAAATACAGGGCGGTGCTTTCTTT. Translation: CASSVEIQGGAFF. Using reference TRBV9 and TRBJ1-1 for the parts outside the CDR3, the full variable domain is DSGVTQTPKHLITATGQRVTLRCSPRSGDLSVYWYQQSLDQGLQFLIQYYNGEERAKGNILERFSAQQFPDLHSELNLSSLELGDSALYFCASSVEIQGGAFFGQGTRLTVV.

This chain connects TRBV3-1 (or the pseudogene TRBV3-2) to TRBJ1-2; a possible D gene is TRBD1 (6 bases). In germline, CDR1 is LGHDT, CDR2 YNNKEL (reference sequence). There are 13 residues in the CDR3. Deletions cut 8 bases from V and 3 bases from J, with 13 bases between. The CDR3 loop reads CASGTGLDYGYTF. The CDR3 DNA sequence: TGTGCCAGCGGAACAGGGTTGGACTATGGCTACACCTTC.

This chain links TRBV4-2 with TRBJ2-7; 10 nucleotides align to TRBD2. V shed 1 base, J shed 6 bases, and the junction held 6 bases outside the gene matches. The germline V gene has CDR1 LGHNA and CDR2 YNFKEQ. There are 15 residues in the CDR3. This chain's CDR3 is CASSQAAGGPSEQYF. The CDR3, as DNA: TGTGCCAGCAGCCAAGCAGCGGGAGGGCCGAGCGAGCAGTACTTC.

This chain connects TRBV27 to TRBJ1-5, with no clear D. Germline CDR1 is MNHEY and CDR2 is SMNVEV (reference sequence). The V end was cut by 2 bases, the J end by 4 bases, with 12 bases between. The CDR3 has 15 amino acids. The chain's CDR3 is CASSLDGLPNQPQHF. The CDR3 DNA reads TGTGCCAGCAGTTTAGATGGACTCCCGAATCAGCCCCAGCATTTT.

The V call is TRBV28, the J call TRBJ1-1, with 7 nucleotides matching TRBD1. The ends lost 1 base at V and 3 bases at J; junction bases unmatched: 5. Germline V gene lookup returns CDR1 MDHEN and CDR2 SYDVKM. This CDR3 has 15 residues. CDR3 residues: CASSLLTGRYTEAFF. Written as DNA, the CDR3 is TGTGCCAGCAGTTTATTGACAGGGAGGTACACTGAAGCTTTCTTT. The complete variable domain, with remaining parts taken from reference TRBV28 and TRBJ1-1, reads DVKVTQSSRYLVKRTGEKVFLECVQDMDHENMFWYRQDPGLGLRLIYFSYDVKMKEKGDIPEGYSVSREKKERFSLILESASTNQTSMYLCASSLLTGRYTEAFFGQGTRLTVV.

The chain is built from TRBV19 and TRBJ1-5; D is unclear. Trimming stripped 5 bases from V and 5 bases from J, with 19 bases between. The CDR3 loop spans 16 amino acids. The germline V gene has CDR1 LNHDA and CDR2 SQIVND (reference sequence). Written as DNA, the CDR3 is TGTGCCAGTAGTGGACGGATGCGGGGTTGGGATCAGCCCCAGCATTTT. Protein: CASSGRMRGWDQPQHF.

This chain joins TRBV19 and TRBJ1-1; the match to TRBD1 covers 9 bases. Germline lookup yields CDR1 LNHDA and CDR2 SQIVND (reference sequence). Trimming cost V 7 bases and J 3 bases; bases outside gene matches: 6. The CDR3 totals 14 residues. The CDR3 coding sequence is TGTGCCAGTACCCGGACAGGGGTGGACACTGAAGCTTTCTTT. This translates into CASTRTGVDTEAFF. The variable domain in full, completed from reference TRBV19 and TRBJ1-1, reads DGGITQSPKYLFRKEGQNVTLSCEQNLNHDAMYWYRQDPGQGLRLIYYSQIVNDFQKGDIAEGYSVSREKKESFPLTVTSAQKNPTAFYLCASTRTGVDTEAFFGQGTRLTVV.

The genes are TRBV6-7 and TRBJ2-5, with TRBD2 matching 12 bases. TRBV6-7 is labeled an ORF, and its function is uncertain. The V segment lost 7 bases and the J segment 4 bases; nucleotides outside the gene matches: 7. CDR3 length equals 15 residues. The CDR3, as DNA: TGTGCCAGCACCAGACTAGCGGGAGAATTAGAGACCCAGTACTTC. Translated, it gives CASTRLAGELETQYF.